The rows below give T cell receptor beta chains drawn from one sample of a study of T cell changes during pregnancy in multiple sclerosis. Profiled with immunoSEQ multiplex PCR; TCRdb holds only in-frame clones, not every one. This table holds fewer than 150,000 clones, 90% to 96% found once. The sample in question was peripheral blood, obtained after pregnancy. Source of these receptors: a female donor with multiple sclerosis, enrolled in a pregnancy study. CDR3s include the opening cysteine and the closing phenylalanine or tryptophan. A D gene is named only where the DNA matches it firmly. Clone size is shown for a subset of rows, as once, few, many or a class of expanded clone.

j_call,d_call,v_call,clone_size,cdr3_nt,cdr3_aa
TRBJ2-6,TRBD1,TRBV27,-,TGTGCCAGCAGTTCCATACCGGCGGGACAGGGCTCTGGGGCCAACGTCCTGACTTTC,CASSSIPAGQGSGANVLTF
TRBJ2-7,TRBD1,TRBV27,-,TGTGCCAGCAGAGCCCGGGACAGGACTATCTACGAGCAGTACTTC,CASRARDRTIYEQYF
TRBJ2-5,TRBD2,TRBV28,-,TGTGCCAGCAGTTTACCACCGAGGACTAGCGGGAGGGAGACCCAGTACTTC,CASSLPPRTSGRETQYF
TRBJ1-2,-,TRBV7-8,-,TGTGCCAGCAGCTCCGATCTTAGACAGAGAATGAGTGGCTACACCTTC,CASSSDLRQRMSGYTF
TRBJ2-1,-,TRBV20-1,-,TGCAGTGCTATGGGGCGGTTCTTC,CSAMGRFF
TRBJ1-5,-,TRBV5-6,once,TGTGCCAGCAGCTTGGGGGGAGAGACGGGCAATCAGCCCCAGCATTTT,CASSLGGETGNQPQHF
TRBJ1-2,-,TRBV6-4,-,TGTGCCAGCAGGGGGCCGAACTATGGCTACACCTTC,CASRGPNYGYTF
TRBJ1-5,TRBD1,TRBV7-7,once,TGTGCTAGCAGCGGCAGGACAGGGTTACTCCCCCAGCATTTT,CASSGRTGLLPQHF
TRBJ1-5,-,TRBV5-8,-,TGTGCCAGCAGCTTGGATACAGGTTGGGGCAATCAGCCCCAGCATTTT,CASSLDTGWGNQPQHF
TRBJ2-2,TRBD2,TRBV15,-,TGTGCCACCAGCAGAGGAGGAGGCGGACTAGCGACGATCGGGGAGCTGTTTTTT,CATSRGGGGLATIGELFF
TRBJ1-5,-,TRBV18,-,TGTGCCAGCTCATTGGACAGAAATAGCAATCAGCCCCAGCATTTT,CASSLDRNSNQPQHF
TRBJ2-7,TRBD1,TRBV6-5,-,TGTGCCAGCAATGGACAGGGGTACGAGCAGTACTTC,CASNGQGYEQYF
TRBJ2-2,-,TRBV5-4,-,TGTGCCAGCAGCTTGAGTGGGACAAACACCGGGGAGCTGTTTTTT,CASSLSGTNTGELFF
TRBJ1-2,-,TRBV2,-,TGTGCCAGCACGGGGGGGAGCCACTATGGCTACACCTTC,CASTGGSHYGYTF
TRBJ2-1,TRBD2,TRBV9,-,TGTGCCAGCACCTCGAACCCAATTCCGGGACTAGGTAATGAGCAGTTCTTC,CASTSNPIPGLGNEQFF
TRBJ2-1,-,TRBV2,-,TGTGCCAGCAGGTTCCGAGCGGGCCTATACAATGAGCAGTTCTTC,CASRFRAGLYNEQFF
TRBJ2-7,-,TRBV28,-,TGTGCCAGCACTCCCGGGACTTTCCCCTCCTACGAGCAGTACTTC,CASTPGTFPSYEQYF
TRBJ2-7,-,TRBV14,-,TGTGCCAGCAGCCAAGATATGGGGAGGCGCGAGCAGTACTTC,CASSQDMGRREQYF
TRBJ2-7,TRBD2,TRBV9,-,TGTGCCAGCAGTTCCGGCGGGGGTACCTACGAGCAGTACTTC,CASSSGGGTYEQYF
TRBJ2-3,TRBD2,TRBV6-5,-,TGTGCCAGCAGTTACTCGGCGGGAGGGCCGGATACGCAGTATTTT,CASSYSAGGPDTQYF
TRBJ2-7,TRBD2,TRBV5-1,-,TGCGCCAGCAGCTCAGGACTAGCGGGAGCCTCATCCTACGAGCAGTACTTC,CASSSGLAGASSYEQYF
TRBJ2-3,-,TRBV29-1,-,TGCAGCGTTGCAGGGCTGGAGAGCACAGATACGCAGTATTTT,CSVAGLESTDTQYF
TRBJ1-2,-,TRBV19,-,TGTGCCAGTAGTATAGATCTCGGGGATAGCTATGGCTACACCTTC,CASSIDLGDSYGYTF
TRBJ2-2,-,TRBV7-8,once,TGTGCCAGCAGCGGGGAGGGACAGGTCGACACCGGGGAGCTGTTTTTT,CASSGEGQVDTGELFF
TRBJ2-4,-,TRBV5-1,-,TGCGCCAGCAGATATAGTTCCGGGGCGGGAACCAAAAACATTCAGTACTTC,CASRYSSGAGTKNIQYF
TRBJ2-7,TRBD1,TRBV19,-,TGTGCCAGTAGTGGCCCGGGACAGCACTACGAGCAGTACTTC,CASSGPGQHYEQYF
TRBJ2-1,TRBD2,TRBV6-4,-,TGTGCCAGCAGTGACTCGATGGCTAGCGGGAATGAGCAGTTCTTC,CASSDSMASGNEQFF
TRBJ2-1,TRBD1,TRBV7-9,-,TGTGCCAGCAGCTTAGAAGGGACAGTTTACAATGAGCAGTTCTTC,CASSLEGTVYNEQFF
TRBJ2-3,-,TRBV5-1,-,TGCGCCAGCAGCTTGAGAAGGGGCCTTAGCACAGATACGCAGTATTTT,CASSLRRGLSTDTQYF
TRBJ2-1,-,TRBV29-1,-,TGCAGCGTTTTTGGGAGCACGGGTGAGCAGTTCTTC,CSVFGSTGEQFF
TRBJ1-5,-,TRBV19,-,TGTGCCAGTAGTCGGGGAAATTCGGGCAATCAGCCCCAGCATTTT,CASSRGNSGNQPQHF
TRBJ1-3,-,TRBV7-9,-,TGTGCCAGCAGCTTACGCGGGAGCTCTGGAAACACCATATATTTT,CASSLRGSSGNTIYF
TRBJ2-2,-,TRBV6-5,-,TGTGCCAGCAACCGAGGGGGTACAGGGGAGCTGTTTTTT,CASNRGGTGELFF
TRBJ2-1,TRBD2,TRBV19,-,TGTGCCAGTAATAGTTGGACTAGCGGGAGAAATGAGCAGTTCTTC,CASNSWTSGRNEQFF
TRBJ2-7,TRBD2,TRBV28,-,TGTGCCAGCAGTTTCACGGCGGGAGGATTGGGAGAGCAGTACTTC,CASSFTAGGLGEQYF
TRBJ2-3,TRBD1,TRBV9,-,TGTGCCAGCAGCCCTACGGACAGGGAGACCACAACAAATACGCAGTATTTT,CASSPTDRETTTNTQYF
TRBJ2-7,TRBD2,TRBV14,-,TGTGCCAGCAGCCAAGGAAGCGGGAGGTACGAGCAGTACTTC,CASSQGSGRYEQYF
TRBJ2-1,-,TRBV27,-,TGTGCCAGCAGTTACAGCGGTTACAATGAGCAGTTCTTC,CASSYSGYNEQFF
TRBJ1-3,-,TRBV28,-,TGTGCCAGCAGTTTTTCTAGGGGCGGAAACACCATATATTTT,CASSFSRGGNTIYF
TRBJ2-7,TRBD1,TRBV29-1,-,TGCAGCGTTAGGACAGGGTTAGCCTACGAGCAGTACTTC,CSVRTGLAYEQYF
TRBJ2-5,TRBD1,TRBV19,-,TGTGCCAGTACCGCTGGGTCAGGGGGTAAGAAGACCCAGTACTTC,CASTAGSGGKKTQYF
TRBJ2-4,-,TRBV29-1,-,TGCAGCGTTGGAGACAGACTAGCCAAAAACATTCAGTACTTC,CSVGDRLAKNIQYF
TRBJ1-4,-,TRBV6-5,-,TGTGCCAGCAGCCCAGACGTTACGGGTGAAAAACTGTTTTTT,CASSPDVTGEKLFF
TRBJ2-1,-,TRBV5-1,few,TGCGCCAGCAGCTACTCTCGGGGGGAGCAGTTCTTC,CASSYSRGEQFF
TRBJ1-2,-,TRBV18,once,TGTGCCAGCTCACCGCCTACAGGACGGAACTATGGCTACACCTTC,CASSPPTGRNYGYTF
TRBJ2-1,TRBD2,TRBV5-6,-,TGTGCCAGCAGCTTGGGACTAGCAGCCAACAATGAGCAGTTCTTC,CASSLGLAANNEQFF
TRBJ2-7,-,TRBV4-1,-,TGCGCCAGCAGCCCTTCTGAGAATTACGAGCAGTACTTC,CASSPSENYEQYF
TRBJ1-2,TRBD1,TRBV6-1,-,TGTGCCAGCAGTGAAGAGGGGGCAGCGAGTTACTATGGCTACACCTTC,CASSEEGAASYYGYTF
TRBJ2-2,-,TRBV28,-,TGTGCCAGCAGTCCCCCGAGGGGCAGGACTATTACCGGGGAGCTGTTTTTT,CASSPPRGRTITGELFF
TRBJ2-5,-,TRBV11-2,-,TGTGCCAGCAGCTTATCGTGGGAGCAAGAGACCCAGTACTTC,CASSLSWEQETQYF
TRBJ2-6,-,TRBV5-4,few,TGTGCCAGCAGCTCCGGTGGGGGGGGCACTGGGGCCAACGTCCTGACTTTC,CASSSGGGGTGANVLTF
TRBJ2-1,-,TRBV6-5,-,TGTGCCAGTACGGGGGAGAACTACAATGAGCAGTTCTTC,CASTGENYNEQFF
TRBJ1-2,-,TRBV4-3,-,TGCGCCAGCAGGGGGCCGAACTATGGCTACACCTTC,CASRGPNYGYTF
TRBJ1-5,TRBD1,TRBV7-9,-,TGTGCCAGCAGCTTAGGGGGACAGGGCAATCAGCCCCAGCATTTT,CASSLGGQGNQPQHF
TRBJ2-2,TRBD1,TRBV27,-,TGTGCCAGCAGTTTCTACGGGACAGTGACCGGGGAGCTGTTTTTT,CASSFYGTVTGELFF
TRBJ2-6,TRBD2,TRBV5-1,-,TGCGCCAGCAGCACGGGACTAGCGGGAGGAATCTCTGGGGCCAACGTCCTGACTTTC,CASSTGLAGGISGANVLTF
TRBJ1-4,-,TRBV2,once,TGTGCCAGCACCCAAGAGGGTTCAACTAATGAAAAACTGTTTTTT,CASTQEGSTNEKLFF
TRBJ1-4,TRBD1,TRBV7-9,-,TGTGCCAGCAGCTTAGCACAGGGGGCAGTGGAAAAACTGTTTTTT,CASSLAQGAVEKLFF
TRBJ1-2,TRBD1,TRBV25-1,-,TGTGCCAGCAGTCAGAAGACAGGGGCCCCTGGCTATGGCTACACCTTC,CASSQKTGAPGYGYTF
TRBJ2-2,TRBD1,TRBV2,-,TGTGCCAGCAATAGGGACAGAACTAACACCGGGGAGCTGTTTTTT,CASNRDRTNTGELFF